What follows is one T cell receptor beta chain and its context. Here immunoSEQ multiplex PCR was the method, and the copy in TCRdb shows in-frame clones only, minus some. Of some 41,000 clones in the sample, roughly 88% were seen once. These data are taken from a study of blood T cell repertoires in COVID-19. Turning to the study itself: The United States, Italy and Spain supplied acute and convalescent COVID-19 samples.

The specimen sequenced was peripheral blood. The clonotype was recovered from a man aged 60 to 69 with active COVID-19.

CDR3 coding DNA: TGCAGCTCAAATGGGCAGGGGGGCACTGAAGCTTTCTTT. It yields the protein CSSNGQGGTEAFF. The chain recombines TRBV29-1 with TRBJ1-1; 7 bases are shared with TRBD1. The junction had 10 bases not matched to a gene; V was cut back by 8 bases and J by 4 bases. From germline, CDR1 is SQVTM and CDR2 ANQGSEA. The CDR3 runs to 13 residues.